The present T cell receptor (beta chain) was sequenced within a study of blood T cell repertoires in COVID-19. The CDR3 length is 15 residues. The ends were cut back, 0 bases at V and 3 bases at J, with 12 bases in the middle. CDR1 and CDR2 from the germline V gene are SGHTS and YDEGEE. TCRdb's table, derived via immunoSEQ multiplex PCR, lists solely in-frame clones and lacks some. The repertoire holds roughly 71,000 clones, 80% seen once, with about 20% in the top ten. V gene TRBV5-8 combines with J gene TRBJ2-5, with TRBD1 as a possible D gene (6 bases). The TCR comes from a man between 65 and 85 years old who had recovered from COVID-19. The source material was peripheral blood. This CDR3 is CASSLGYREKETQYF. CDR3 in DNA: TGTGCCAGCAGCTTGGGGTACAGGGAAAAAGAGACCCAGTACTTC.